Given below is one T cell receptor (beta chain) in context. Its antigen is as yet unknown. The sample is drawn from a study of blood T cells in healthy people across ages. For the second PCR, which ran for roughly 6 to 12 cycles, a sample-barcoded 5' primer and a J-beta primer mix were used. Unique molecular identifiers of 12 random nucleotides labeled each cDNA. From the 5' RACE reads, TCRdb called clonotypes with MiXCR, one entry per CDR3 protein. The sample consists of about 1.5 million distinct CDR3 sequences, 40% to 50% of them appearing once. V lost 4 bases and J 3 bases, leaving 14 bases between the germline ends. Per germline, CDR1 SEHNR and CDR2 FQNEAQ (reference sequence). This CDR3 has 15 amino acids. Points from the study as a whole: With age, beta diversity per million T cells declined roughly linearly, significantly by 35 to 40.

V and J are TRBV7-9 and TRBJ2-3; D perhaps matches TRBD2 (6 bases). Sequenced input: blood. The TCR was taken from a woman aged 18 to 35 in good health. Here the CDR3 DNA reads TGTGCCAGCAGCTGGTTTAGCGGCTATACAGATACGCAGTATTTT. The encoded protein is CASSWFSGYTDTQYF.